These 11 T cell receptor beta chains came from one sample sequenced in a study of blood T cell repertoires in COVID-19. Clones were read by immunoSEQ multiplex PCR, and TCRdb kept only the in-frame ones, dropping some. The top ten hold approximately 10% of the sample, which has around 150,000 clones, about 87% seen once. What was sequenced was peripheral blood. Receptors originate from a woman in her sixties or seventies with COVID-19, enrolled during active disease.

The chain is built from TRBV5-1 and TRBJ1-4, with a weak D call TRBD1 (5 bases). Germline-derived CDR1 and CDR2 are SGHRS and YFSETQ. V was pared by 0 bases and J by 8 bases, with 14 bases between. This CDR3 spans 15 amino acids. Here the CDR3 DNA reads TGCGCCAGCAGCTTGGGGTCCAGGGCTGGGGAAAAACTGTTTTTT. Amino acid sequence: CASSLGSRAGEKLFF. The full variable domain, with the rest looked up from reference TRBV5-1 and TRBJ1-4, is KAGVTQTPRYLIKTRGQQVTLSCSPISGHRSVSWYQQTPGQGLQFLFEYFSETQRNKGNFPGRFSGRQFSNSRSEMNVSTLELGDSALYLCASSLGSRAGEKLFFGSGTQLSVL.

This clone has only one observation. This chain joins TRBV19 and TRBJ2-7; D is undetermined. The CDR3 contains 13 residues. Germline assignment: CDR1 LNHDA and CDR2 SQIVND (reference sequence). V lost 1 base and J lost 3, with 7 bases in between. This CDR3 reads CASSIGRNYEQYF. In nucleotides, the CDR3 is TGTGCCAGTAGTATAGGGCGGAACTACGAGCAGTACTTC.

The CDR3: CASSQVRETQYF. Written as DNA, the CDR3 is TGTGCCAGCAGCCAAGTCCGAGAGACCCAGTACTTC. The chain links TRBV14 to TRBJ2-5; D call uncertain. The CDR3 is made up of 12 amino acids. Trimming stripped 1 base from V and 4 bases from J, with 4 bases between. CDR1 SGHDN and CDR2 FVKESK come from the germline V gene.

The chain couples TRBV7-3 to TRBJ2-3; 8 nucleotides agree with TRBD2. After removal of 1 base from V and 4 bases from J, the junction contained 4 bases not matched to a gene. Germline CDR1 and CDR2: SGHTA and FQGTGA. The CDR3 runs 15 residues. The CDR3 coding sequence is TGTGCCAGCAGCTTAAACGCGGGGGGAGCAGATACGCAGTATTTT. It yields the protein CASSLNAGGADTQYF.

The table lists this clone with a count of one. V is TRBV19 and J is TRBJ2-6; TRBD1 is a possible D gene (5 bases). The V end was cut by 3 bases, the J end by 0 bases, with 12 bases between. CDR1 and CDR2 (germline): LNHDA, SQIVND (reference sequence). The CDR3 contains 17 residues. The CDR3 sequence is CASSIQGSYSGANVLTF. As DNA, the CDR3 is TGTGCCAGTAGTATCCAGGGATCGTACTCTGGGGCCAACGTCCTGACTTTC.

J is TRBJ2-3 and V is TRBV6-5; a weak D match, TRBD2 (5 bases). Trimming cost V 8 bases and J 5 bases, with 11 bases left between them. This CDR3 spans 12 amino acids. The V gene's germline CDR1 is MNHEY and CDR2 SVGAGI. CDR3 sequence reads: CASLGVGDTQYF. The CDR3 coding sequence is TGTGCCAGCCTCGGGGTGGGAGATACGCAGTATTTT.

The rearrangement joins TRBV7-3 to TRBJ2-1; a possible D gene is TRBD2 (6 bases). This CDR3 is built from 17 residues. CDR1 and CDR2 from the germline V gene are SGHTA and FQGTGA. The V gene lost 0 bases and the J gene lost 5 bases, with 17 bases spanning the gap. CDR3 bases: TGTGCCAGCAGCTTAACCGCCCTAGCGTTCCTCAACAATGAGCAGTTCTTC. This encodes CASSLTALAFLNNEQFF. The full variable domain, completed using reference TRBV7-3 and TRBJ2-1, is GAGVSQTPSNKVTEKGKYVELRCDPISGHTALYWYRQSLGQGPEFLIYFQGTGAADDSGLPNDRFFAVRPEGSVSTLKIQRTERGDSAVYLCASSLTALAFLNNEQFFGPGTRLTVL.

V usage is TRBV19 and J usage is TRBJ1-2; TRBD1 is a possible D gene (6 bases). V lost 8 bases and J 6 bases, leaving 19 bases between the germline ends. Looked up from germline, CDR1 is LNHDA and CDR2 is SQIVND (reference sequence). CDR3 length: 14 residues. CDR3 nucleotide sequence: TGTGCCAGTGCCCCTGGACAGTACTCCAATGGCTACACCTTC. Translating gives CASAPGQYSNGYTF.

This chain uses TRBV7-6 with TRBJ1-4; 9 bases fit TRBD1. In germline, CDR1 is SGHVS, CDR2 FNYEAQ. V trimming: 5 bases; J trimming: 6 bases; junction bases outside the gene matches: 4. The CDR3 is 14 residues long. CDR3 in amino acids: CASSARDRDEKLFF. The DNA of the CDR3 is TGTGCCAGCAGCGCCCGGGACAGGGATGAAAAACTGTTTTTT.

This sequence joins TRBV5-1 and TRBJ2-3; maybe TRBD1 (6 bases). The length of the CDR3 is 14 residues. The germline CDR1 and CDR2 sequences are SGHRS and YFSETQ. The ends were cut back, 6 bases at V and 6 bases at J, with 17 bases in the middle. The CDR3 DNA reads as TGCGCCAGCACCTCAACAGGGTTAGCGGATACGCAGTATTTT. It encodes CASTSTGLADTQYF.

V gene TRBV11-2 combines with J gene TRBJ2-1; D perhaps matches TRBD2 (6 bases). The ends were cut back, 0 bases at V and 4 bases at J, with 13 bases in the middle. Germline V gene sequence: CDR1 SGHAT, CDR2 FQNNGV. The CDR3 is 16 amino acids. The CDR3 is CASSLDIGGAYNEQFF. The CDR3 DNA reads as TGTGCCAGCAGCTTAGATATCGGCGGGGCGTACAATGAGCAGTTCTTC.